This paragraph covers one T cell receptor beta chain sequence. Random hexamers were used to reverse transcribe an amount of roughly 0.5 to 1 ug RNA. Amplification of TCR beta CDR3 spanned 54 Vbeta and 13 Jbeta via immunoSEQ multiplex PCR. TCRdb called the immunoSEQ multiplex PCR reads again in MiXCR, with one record for every CDR3 protein. The sample contains 92,000 or so distinct CDR3 sequences, about 96% of which appear only once. The sample comes from a study of CD8 T cells in Susac syndrome. For the study at large: Active disease was present in six of the sequenced Susac syndrome patients, and remission in eight or nine.

Germline V lookup: CDR1 GTSNPN, CDR2 SVGIG (reference sequence). The germline V and J ends were trimmed by 0 bases and 3 bases, with 11 bases remaining between them. This CDR3 spans 14 amino acids. This rearrangement joins TRBV30 to TRBJ1-2; no firm D call. The source of this sequence is a human donor with Susac syndrome. The sample comprised CD8+ T cells from PBMCs. The CDR3 DNA sequence: TGTGCCTGGAGTGTAGTAGTCAGTCACTATGGCTACACCTTC. Translating it yields CAWSVVVSHYGYTF.